The clone carrying this TCR beta chain appeared a few times. The antigen is undetermined. PCR amplification relied on 60 Vbeta primers (plus 13 Jbeta primers). Libraries were prepared by immunoSEQ multiplex PCR; TCRdb keeps only in-frame clonotypes and omits some of them. The data hold roughly 100,000 clones, with roughly 80% observed a single time. V shed 3 bases and J shed 5 bases, with 10 bases lying between them. Germline V gene lookup returns CDR1 SGHNT and CDR2 YENEEA. There are 13 residues in the CDR3. This sample was included in a study of cytomegalovirus exposure and HLA in healthy donors. Study results and caveats: Donor immune exposure was known only as CMV serostatus. In vitro confirmation showed three CMV-associated chains to be CMV antigen specific.

This receptor was taken from a man aged 40-55 years in good health and CMV-seronegative. The chain carries TRBV11-3 and TRBJ2-5; perhaps TRBD2 as D (6 bases). Material: PBMCs. The CDR3 is CASSFSGGETQYF. For the CDR3, the DNA is TGTGCCAGCAGCTTTTCTGGGGGGGAGACCCAGTACTTC.